A selection of T cell receptor beta chains follows, all from one sample in a study of T cell responses to AZD1222 COVID-19 vaccine. Method: immunoSEQ multiplex PCR; TCRdb's copy keeps in-frame clones and lacks some. This sample has 120,000 to 150,000 clones; 88% occur once, and the top ten carry under 7%. Source: peripheral blood, taken 28 days after the second dose of the MenACWY control vaccine. Receptor source: an adult who received the MenACWY meningococcal vaccine as a control. The CDR3 runs from the conserved cysteine through the conserved F or W. A D gene is named only where the DNA matches it firmly. Clone size is stated in some rows and not others, as once, few, many or a class when expanded.

j_call clone_size v_call d_call cdr3_aa cdr3_nt
TRBJ2-1 once TRBV6-5 . CASSYRVWTRYNEQFF TGTGCCAGCAGTTACAGGGTCTGGACAAGATACAATGAGCAGTTCTTC
TRBJ1-3 . TRBV18 TRBD1 CASSPTGQEASGNTIYF TGTGCCAGCTCACCGACGGGACAGGAGGCCTCTGGAAACACCATATATTTT
TRBJ1-5 . TRBV28 TRBD1 CASHTGGAGNQPQHF TGTGCCAGCCACACAGGGGGCGCGGGCAATCAGCCCCAGCATTTT
TRBJ1-6 . TRBV7-3 . CASSLRGAALGSPLHF TGTGCCAGCAGCTTAAGGGGAGCCGCCTTGGGTTCACCCCTCCACTTT
TRBJ1-2 . TRBV28 . CASSRLGGYTF TGTGCCAGCAGTCGCCTTGGGGGCTACACCTTC
TRBJ2-5 . TRBV4-3 TRBD1 CASSQGPGQGPRWETQYF TGCGCCAGCAGCCAAGGGCCGGGACAGGGGCCACGATGGGAGACCCAGTACTTC
TRBJ1-2 few TRBV6-1 . CASSEAIFGGYTF TGTGCCAGCAGTGAAGCTATTTTCGGTGGCTACACCTTC
TRBJ2-7 . TRBV4-1 . CASSQDGTGSSYEQYF TGCGCCAGCAGCCAGGACGGGACGGGGAGTTCCTACGAGCAGTACTTC
TRBJ1-6 few TRBV5-1 . CASSYTGSDSPLHF TGCGCCAGCAGCTACACAGGGTCGGATTCACCCCTCCACTTT
TRBJ1-1 once TRBV19 . CASRGMNTEAFF TGTGCCAGTAGAGGGATGAACACTGAAGCTTTCTTT
TRBJ2-7 . TRBV6-5 . CASSYRDQGSYEQYF TGTGCCAGCAGTTACCGGGACCAGGGGTCCTACGAGCAGTACTTC
TRBJ1-6 few TRBV18 . CASSPMMTGIGSPLHF TGTGCCAGCTCACCCATGATGACAGGTATAGGCTCACCCCTCCACTTT
TRBJ2-6 . TRBV29-1 . CSVDDSSGANVLTF TGCAGCGTGGACGACAGTTCTGGGGCCAACGTCCTGACTTTC
TRBJ2-6 . TRBV4-2 . CASSQGTSGANVLTF TGTGCCAGCAGCCAAGGTACGTCTGGGGCCAACGTCCTGACTTTC
TRBJ2-2 . TRBV28 TRBD1 CASSSYGQVTGELFF TGTGCCAGCAGTTCTTACGGACAGGTCACCGGGGAGCTGTTTTTT
TRBJ2-7 . TRBV28 . CASSWGAQEQYF TGTGCCAGCAGTTGGGGGGCGCAGGAGCAGTACTTC
TRBJ2-6 . TRBV9 . CASSVGAVGANVLTF TGTGCCAGCAGCGTAGGGGCAGTTGGGGCCAACGTCCTGACTTTC